Below, 18 T cell receptor beta chains from the same sample are listed, as sequenced in a study of post-analysis software for immune sequencing data. Unique molecular identifiers were carried by the TCR beta cDNA libraries. TCRdb passed the PCR reads through MiXCR, listing each CDR3 protein once. The sample consists of roughly 800,000 distinct CDR3 sequences, roughly 27% of them appearing once. Study results and caveats: There were a few TRBV segments more frequent in patients than controls, and TRBV5-6, TRBV5-1 and TRBV20-1 were among them.

Their cognate antigens are unknown. The sequencing sample was made of blood. These receptors came from a girl aged 5-17 years with multiple sclerosis.

The chain recombines TRBV6-5 with TRBJ1-6, with TRBD1 identical over 9 bases. The germline gives CDR1 MNHEY, CDR2 SVGAGI. This CDR3 comprises 14 residues. Trimming removed 4 bases from V and 7 bases from J; junction bases left unmatched: 2. The CDR3 DNA sequence: TGTGCCAGCAGTTCAGACAGGGGGAATTCACCCCTCCACTTT. Its protein is CASSSDRGNSPLHF.

This clonotype was observed a few times. This may arise from a read error, as a much more abundant clone is one base away. This chain joins TRBV7-9 and TRBJ1-2; the match to TRBD1 covers 8 bases. Trimming took 5 bases from V and 7 from J; bases not matched to a gene: 6. The V gene's germline CDR1 is SEHNR and CDR2 FQNEAQ (reference sequence). CDR3 length: 13 amino acids. Written as DNA, the CDR3 is TGTGCCAGCAGCCACGACAGGGGTTCTGGCTACACCTTC. Residues: CASSHDRGSGYTF. Full variable domain (rest looked up from reference TRBV7-9 and TRBJ1-2): DTGVSQNPRHKITKRGQNVTFRCDPISEHNRLYWYRQTLGQGPEFLTYFQNEAQLEKSRLLSDRFSAERPKGSFSTLEIQRTEQGDSAMYLCASSHDRGSGYTFGSGTRLTVV.

The chain uses TRBV5-1 and TRBJ2-7, with 10 bases lining up with TRBD1. Germline V gene data show CDR1 as SGHRS and CDR2 as YFSETQ. With 1 base clipped from V and 5 bases from J, the junction kept 9 bases outside the gene matches. This CDR3 region has 16 residues. The CDR3 is CASSLNPGQGIDEQYF. CDR3 bases: TGCGCCAGCAGCTTGAACCCGGGACAGGGGATCGACGAGCAGTACTTC.

This clonotype was detected only a few times. V usage is TRBV12-3 or TRBV12-4 and J usage is TRBJ2-4; D unresolved. The CDR3 totals 14 residues. V lost 3 bases and J 0 bases, leaving 6 bases between the germline ends. In DNA, the CDR3 is TGTGCCAGCAGTTTCGCCCTAGCCAAAAACATTCAGTACTTC. Amino acids: CASSFALAKNIQYF.

The table lists this clonotype with a few counts. The genes are TRBV24-1 and TRBJ2-5; 9 nucleotides match TRBD1. Germline values: CDR1 KGHDR, CDR2 SFDVKD. Trimming took 4 bases from V and 7 from J; bases not matched to a gene: 9. The CDR3 totals 15 residues. The DNA for the CDR3 is TGTGCCACCAGTGACCCACACAGGGGGCAGGGGACCCAGTACTTC. Translating gives CATSDPHRGQGTQYF.

At least ten counts were recorded for this clonotype. The V call is TRBV20-1, the J call TRBJ2-1; D not resolved. This CDR3 is built from 11 residues. CDR1 is DFQATT, CDR2 SNEGSKA, per germline (reference sequence). Trimming cost V 2 bases and J 8 bases, with 7 bases left between them. CDR3 residues: CSARKRDEQFF. The CDR3 nucleotides read TGCAGTGCTAGAAAACGGGATGAGCAGTTCTTC.

The chain has TRBV7-2 and TRBJ2-7; D is perhaps TRBD1 or TRBD2 (5 bases each). Germline-derived CDR1 and CDR2 are SGHTA and FQGNSA. The CDR3 length is 14 residues. V shed 7 bases and J shed 3 bases, with 16 bases lying between them. The CDR3: CASTSMLGVYEQYF. CDR3 sequence (DNA): TGTGCCAGCACCTCCATGTTGGGGGTCTACGAGCAGTACTTC.

The chain is built from TRBV27 and TRBJ2-7; possible D gene TRBD2, 5 bases. V gave up 4 bases and J gave up 2 bases, with 12 bases separating them. CDR3 length: 14 residues. CDR1 MNHEY and CDR2 SMNVEV come from the germline V gene (reference sequence). DNA of the CDR3: TGTGCCAGCAGTTATGGTAAGAGGGCCTACGAGCAGTACTTC. This codes for CASSYGKRAYEQYF.

This clonotype has more than one count but fewer than ten. This chain links TRBV9 with TRBJ2-1, with 7 bases lining up with TRBD2. The CDR3 has 14 residues. Germline loops: CDR1 SGDLS, CDR2 YYNGEE. The V and J ends lost 4 bases and 8 bases, in that order; junction bases with no gene match: 9. The CDR3 nucleotides are TGTGCCAGCAGCTCTCGGCCTGGGGGGGATGAGCAGTTCTTC. Protein: CASSSRPGGDEQFF.

The V gene is TRBV6-5, the J gene TRBJ2-7; 10 bases align to TRBD1. Per germline, CDR1 MNHEY and CDR2 SVGAGI. V shed 0 bases and J 2 bases; nucleotides not matched to a gene: 7. CDR3 length: 17 residues. This chain's CDR3 is CASSYSTGTGAPYEQYF. For the CDR3, the DNA is TGTGCCAGCAGTTACTCGACCGGGACAGGGGCCCCCTACGAGCAGTACTTC.

This clonotype came up once. The V call is TRBV5-1, the J call TRBJ2-3; no definite D call. Trimming shortened V by 3 bases and J by 6 bases, and 14 bases separated the two germline ends. In germline, CDR1 is SGHRS, CDR2 YFSETQ. The CDR3 contains 14 residues. The DNA for the CDR3 is TGCGCCAGCAGCTGGTGGTCAGGAGTCGATACGCAGTATTTT. It specifies CASSWWSGVDTQYF.

A single count supports this clonotype. V is TRBV20-1 and J is TRBJ1-5, with 9 bases aligning to TRBD1. With V trimmed by 1 base and J by 1 base, 8 bases remained unmatched. Germline V CDR1 and CDR2: DFQATT, SNEGSKA (reference sequence). The CDR3 length is 17 residues. In DNA form, the CDR3 reads TGCAGTGCTAGAGTTTACCGGGACAGGGAAAGCAATCAGCCCCAGCATTTT. It is translated as CSARVYRDRESNQPQHF.

The sample holds a few counts of this clonotype. J is TRBJ1-1 and V is TRBV29-1; D unclear. V was clipped by 7 bases and J by 4 bases, with 7 bases between them. This CDR3 is built from 10 residues. Per the germline V gene, CDR1 is SQVTM and CDR2 is ANQGSEA. The CDR3, as DNA: TGCAGCGGTCGAAGCACTGAAGCTTTCTTT. Encoded protein: CSGRSTEAFF.

The chain links TRBV6-2 or TRBV6-3 to TRBJ1-1; D unresolved. Trimming removed 3 bases from V and 5 bases from J, with 13 bases in between. Germline CDR1 is MNHEY and CDR2 is SVGEGT. The CDR3 covers 14 residues. The CDR3 DNA follows: TGTGCCAGCAGTTATGGCGGGGAGTTGACTGAAGCTTTCTTT. Its protein is CASSYGGELTEAFF.

The chain uses TRBV12-3 or TRBV12-4 and TRBJ2-3, with D hard to call. Trimming cost V 5 bases and J 14 bases, with 17 bases left between them. The CDR3 runs 12 residues. The CDR3, as DNA: TGTGCCAGCAGTCCTAGGGTTATTGAGCGGTATTTT. Protein: CASSPRVIERYF.

The V gene is TRBV12-3 or TRBV12-4, the J gene TRBJ1-3, with D unresolved. With 2 bases removed from V and 0 bases from J, the gap between germline ends came to 5 bases. CDR3 length: 14 amino acids. As DNA, the CDR3 is TGTGCCAGCAGTTTAAGGAACTCTGGAAACACCATATATTTT. Its translation: CASSLRNSGNTIYF.

CDR3 protein: CASSYSGRGTDTQYF. The CDR3 DNA follows: TGTGCCAGCAGTTATAGCGGGAGGGGCACAGATACGCAGTATTTT. J is TRBJ2-3 and V is TRBV27, with 11 positions matching TRBD2. Germline loops: CDR1 MNHEY, CDR2 SMNVEV (reference sequence). The CDR3 is 15 residues long. Unmatched junction bases numbered 1, after V lost 4 bases and J lost 1 base.

This clonotype was found a few times. The chain couples TRBV4-3 to TRBJ2-1; TRBD2 might be the D (6 bases). Trimming stripped 1 base from V and 4 bases from J, with 11 bases between. CDR3 size: 15 residues. Germline CDR1 reads LGHNA; CDR2 reads YSLEER. The CDR3 coding sequence is TGCGCCAGCAGCCAAGGCTGGGGACTTTACAATGAGCAGTTCTTC. This sequence encodes CASSQGWGLYNEQFF.